Listed here are 18 T cell receptor beta chains from one sample, sequenced in a study of cytomegalovirus exposure and HLA in healthy donors. The PCR contained 60 Vbeta and 13 Jbeta primers. The assay was immunoSEQ multiplex PCR, and TCRdb's table has in-frame clones only and misses some. There are hundreds of thousands of clones in the sample; around 80% occur only once, and 2.7% lies in the top ten. Sequencing was carried out using PBMCs. These TCRs come from a woman aged 55-75 years in good health and CMV-seropositive.

This clone has just a few counts. The rearrangement uses TRBV15 and TRBJ2-5, with TRBD2 matching 7 bases. The germline V gene encodes CDR1 LNHNV and CDR2 YYDKDF (reference sequence). CDR3 length equals 16 residues. With 0 bases clipped from V and 5 bases from J, the junction kept 9 bases outside the gene matches. This CDR3 reads CATSRDRGREFETQYF. The CDR3 DNA is TGTGCCACCAGCAGAGATCGCGGGAGAGAGTTTGAGACCCAGTACTTC.

The chain is built from TRBV5-6 and TRBJ2-1; 12 positions match TRBD2. V was clipped by 5 bases and J by 6 bases; unmatched bases: 3. Germline CDR1 is SGHDT and CDR2 is YYEEEE. The CDR3 is made up of 14 amino acids. CDR3 loop: CASRPLAGGNEQFF. CDR3 sequence (DNA): TGTGCCAGCAGACCACTAGCGGGGGGCAATGAGCAGTTCTTC. The whole variable domain, remainder taken from reference TRBV5-6 and TRBJ2-1, is DAGVTQSPTHLIKTRGQQVTLRCSPKSGHDTVSWYQQALGQGPQFIFQYYEEEERQRGNFPDRFSGHQFPNYSSELNVNALLLGDSALYLCASRPLAGGNEQFFGPGTRLTVL.

V is TRBV18 and J is TRBJ1-4; 10 positions agree with TRBD1. The V and J ends lost 4 bases and 6 bases, in that order; junction bases with no gene match: 5. The germline gives CDR1 KGHSH, CDR2 LQKENI. This CDR3 is 15 amino acids long. The CDR3 sequence: CASSRSGTGDEKLFF. The CDR3 DNA reads TGTGCCAGCTCACGATCCGGGACAGGGGATGAAAAACTGTTTTTT.

This sequence joins TRBV5-6 and TRBJ2-7, with TRBD2 identical over 12 bases. CDR3 length: 14 amino acids. Looked up from germline, CDR1 is SGHDT and CDR2 is YYEEEE. With 3 bases clipped from V and 6 bases from J, the junction kept 4 bases outside the gene matches. In nucleotides, the CDR3 is TGTGCCAGCAGCTGGACTAGCGGGAATTTCGAGCAGTACTTC. This encodes CASSWTSGNFEQYF.

In this sample, this clone turned up once. The gene calls are TRBV19 and TRBJ1-1; tentative D call: TRBD1 (6 bases). The germline V gene encodes CDR1 LNHDA and CDR2 SQIVND (reference sequence). This CDR3 spans 14 amino acids. Between the trimmed V and J ends, which lost 9 bases and 7 bases, there was a span of 21 bases. CDR3 residues: CASHPGAGPDEAFF. CDR3 coding DNA: TGTGCCAGCCACCCAGGGGCAGGGCCTGATGAAGCTTTCTTT.

This clone was counted a single time. The chain uses TRBV10-3 and TRBJ2-1; perhaps TRBD2 as D (5 bases). Per germline, CDR1 ENHRY and CDR2 SYGVKD. Trimming took off 10 bases at V and 4 bases at J, with 11 bases between the two ends. The CDR3 has 12 residues. The CDR3 DNA follows: TGTGCCAGCGAGGGTTCTTACAATGAGCAGTTCTTC. This sequence encodes CASEGSYNEQFF.

The sample holds a few counts of this clone. This specimen includes other DNA sequences encoding the same CDR3. The CDR3: CASSDHPSSGRADTQYF. In DNA form, the CDR3 reads TGTGCCAGCAGTGACCACCCTTCTAGCGGGAGGGCAGATACGCAGTATTTT. The V gene is TRBV6-4, the J gene TRBJ2-3; TRBD2 matches at 12 bases. V was clipped by 2 bases and J by 4 bases; unmatched bases: 7. The CDR3 is 17 amino acids. Germline V lookup: CDR1 MRHNA, CDR2 SNTAGT.

V and J are TRBV10-3 and TRBJ2-3; 7 bases fit TRBD2. Germline V gene lookup returns CDR1 ENHRY and CDR2 SYGVKD. Unmatched junction bases numbered 19, after V lost 3 bases and J lost 4 bases. The CDR3 consists of 19 residues. The CDR3 sequence is CAISDPSGAREGAADTQYF. The DNA of the CDR3 is TGTGCCATCAGTGACCCAAGCGGGGCCAGAGAAGGTGCCGCAGATACGCAGTATTTT.

This clone was found once. This rearrangement joins TRBV6-5 to TRBJ1-5; D gene ambiguous. Deletions cut 3 bases from V and 6 bases from J, with 12 bases between. This CDR3 region has 14 residues. Germline V gene sequence: CDR1 MNHEY, CDR2 SVGAGI. DNA of the CDR3: TGTGCCAGCAGTTATTCGGAGGGTGCTCAGCCCCAGCATTTT. Residues: CASSYSEGAQPQHF.

Only a few counts were recorded for this clone. V is TRBV4-2 and J is TRBJ2-5, with 12 positions matching TRBD2. J gave up 5 bases and V 1 base, and 11 bases lay outside the gene matches. Germline CDR1 and CDR2: LGHNA and YNFKEQ. This CDR3 region has 18 residues. The CDR3 sequence: CASSQGGTSGRWGETQYF. DNA of the CDR3: TGTGCCAGCAGCCAAGGGGGCACTAGCGGGAGGTGGGGGGAGACCCAGTACTTC.

This clone was seen only a few times. The sample contains more than one DNA sequence encoding this CDR3. The chain employs TRBV5-1 and TRBJ2-5, with a possible D match to TRBD2 (5 bases). CDR1 SGHRS and CDR2 YFSETQ come from the germline V gene. This CDR3 spans 15 amino acids. V was cut by 0 bases and J by 2 bases, with 11 bases left in between. The DNA for the CDR3 is TGCGCCAGCAGCTTGGGGAGGACGGGACAAGAGACCCAGTACTTC. This gives the protein CASSLGRTGQETQYF.

The chain combines TRBV28 with TRBJ2-7; D possibly corresponds to TRBD2 (5 bases). V was trimmed by 4 bases and J by 4 bases, leaving 8 bases between them. The CDR3 runs 12 residues. CDR1 is MDHEN and CDR2 is SYDVKM in the germline V gene. The CDR3 DNA follows: TGTGCCAGCAGTTCGGACTTTTACGAGCAGTACTTC. Translation gives CASSSDFYEQYF.

The chain uses TRBV5-1 and TRBJ2-7, with a tentative D call TRBD1 (6 bases). This CDR3 contains 13 residues. CDR1 SGHRS and CDR2 YFSETQ come from the germline V gene. V shed 3 bases and J shed 3 bases, with 10 bases lying between them. For the CDR3, the DNA is TGCGCCAGCAGCTACGGGACATTCTACGAGCAGTACTTC. Its translation is CASSYGTFYEQYF.

V and J are TRBV6-1 and TRBJ1-4; 8 positions match TRBD1. Germline V gene sequence: CDR1 MNHNS, CDR2 SASEGT. V dropped 9 bases and J dropped 8; count of bases not matched to a gene: 8. The CDR3 length is 13 residues. CDR3 region: CARAGGAGEKLFF. The CDR3 coding sequence is TGTGCCAGGGCAGGGGGCGCGGGGGAAAAACTGTTTTTT.

The chain carries TRBV19 and TRBJ2-7; 7 bases fit TRBD1. CDR3 length: 15 amino acids. CDR1 is LNHDA and CDR2 is SQIVND in the germline V gene (reference sequence). The trim removed 0 bases at V and 3 bases at J, leaving 5 bases unmatched. The CDR3 spells CASSIDSTGNYEQYF. CDR3 bases: TGTGCCAGTAGTATAGATTCGACAGGGAACTACGAGCAGTACTTC.

Concerning this clone itself: Different DNA sequences within this sample yield the same CDR3. The rearrangement uses TRBV30 and TRBJ2-3, with 8 bases fitting TRBD2. The CDR3 has 13 amino acids. Germline V lookup: CDR1 GTSNPN, CDR2 SVGIG (reference sequence). J was trimmed by 3 bases and V by 3 bases; bases with no gene match: 2. CDR3 residues: CAWSPGGTDTQYF. For the CDR3, the DNA is TGTGCCTGGAGCCCGGGGGGGACAGATACGCAGTATTTT.

This sequence joins TRBV5-4 and TRBJ1-2; 7 bases agree with TRBD1. The CDR3 consists of 12 residues. J lost 7 bases, V lost 4 bases, and 4 bases had no gene match. Germline V lookup: CDR1 SGHNT, CDR2 YYREEE (reference sequence). CDR3 DNA sequence: TGTGCCAGCAGCCGGACAGGCGGTGGCTACACCTTC. This encodes CASSRTGGGYTF.

This chain uses TRBV5-1 with TRBJ2-7, with 8 bases aligning to TRBD1. Germline lookup yields CDR1 SGHRS and CDR2 YFSETQ. The CDR3 runs 14 residues. J lost 4 bases, V lost 4 bases, and 7 bases had no gene match. CDR3 DNA: TGCGCCAGCAGCCCGACAGGGGACCAGTACGAGCAGTACTTC. Translation gives CASSPTGDQYEQYF.